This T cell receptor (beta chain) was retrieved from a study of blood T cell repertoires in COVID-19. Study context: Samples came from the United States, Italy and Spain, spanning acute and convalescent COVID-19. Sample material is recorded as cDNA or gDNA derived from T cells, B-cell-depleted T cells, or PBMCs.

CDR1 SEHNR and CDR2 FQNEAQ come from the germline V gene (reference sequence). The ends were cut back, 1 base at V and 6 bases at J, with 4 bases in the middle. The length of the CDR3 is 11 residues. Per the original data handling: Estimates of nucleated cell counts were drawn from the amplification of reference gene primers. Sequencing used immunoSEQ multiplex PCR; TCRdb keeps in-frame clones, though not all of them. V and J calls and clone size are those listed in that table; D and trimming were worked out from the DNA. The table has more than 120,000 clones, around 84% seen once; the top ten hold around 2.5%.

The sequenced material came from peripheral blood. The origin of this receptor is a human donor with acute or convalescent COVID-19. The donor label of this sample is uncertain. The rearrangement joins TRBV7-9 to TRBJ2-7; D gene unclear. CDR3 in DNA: TGTGCCAGCAGCTTAGGGGCCGAGCAGTACTTC. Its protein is CASSLGAEQYF.